This T cell receptor beta chain is from a study of blood T cell repertoires in COVID-19. Study-wide context: The United States, Italy and Spain were the sources of the acute and convalescent COVID-19 samples. From T cells, B-cell-depleted T cells, or PBMCs came the material, which was cDNA or gDNA.

Per the original data handling: Counts of nucleated cells, estimated from reference gene primer amplification, were obtained. Clones were sequenced by immunoSEQ multiplex PCR, and TCRdb holds only the in-frame ones, with some missing. V and J calls and clone size are copied from that table; D and trimming were computed from the DNA. This sample has approximately 200,000 clones, with around 85% found just once. On this clone itself: At the DNA level, this CDR3 is encoded by other sequences in the same sample as well.

CDR3 size: 16 residues. Per the germline V gene, CDR1 is SEHNR and CDR2 is FQNEAQ (reference sequence). Trimming cost V 6 bases and J 0 bases, with 14 bases left between them. Patients of the Seattle cohort, enrolled during active infection, were followed longitudinally. Input material: peripheral blood. This chain uses TRBV7-9 with TRBJ1-4, with D hard to call. The receptor comes from a person between 65 and 79 years old with COVID-19, enrolled during active disease. The DNA of the CDR3 is TGTGCCAGCAGTTTTGGAGACCGCGCAACTAATGAAAAACTGTTTTTT. Residues: CASSFGDRATNEKLFF.